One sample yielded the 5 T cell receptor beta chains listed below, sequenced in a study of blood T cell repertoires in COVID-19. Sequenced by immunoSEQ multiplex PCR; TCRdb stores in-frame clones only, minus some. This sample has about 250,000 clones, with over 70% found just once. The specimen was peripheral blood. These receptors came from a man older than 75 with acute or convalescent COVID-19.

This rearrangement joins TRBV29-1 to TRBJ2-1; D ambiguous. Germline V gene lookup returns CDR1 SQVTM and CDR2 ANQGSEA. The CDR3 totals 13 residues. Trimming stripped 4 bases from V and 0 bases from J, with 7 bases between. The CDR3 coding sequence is TGCAGCGTTGGTGGCGGCTCCTACAATGAGCAGTTCTTC. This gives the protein CSVGGGSYNEQFF.

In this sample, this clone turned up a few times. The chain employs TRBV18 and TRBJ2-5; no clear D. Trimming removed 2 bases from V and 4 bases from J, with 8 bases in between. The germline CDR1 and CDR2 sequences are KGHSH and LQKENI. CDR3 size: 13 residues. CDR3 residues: CASSPYPGETQYF. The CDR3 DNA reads TGTGCCAGCTCACCATACCCAGGAGAGACCCAGTACTTC. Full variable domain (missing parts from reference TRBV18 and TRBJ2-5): NAGVMQNPRHLVRRRGQEARLRCSPMKGHSHVYWYRQLPEEGLKFMVYLQKENIIDESGMPKERFSAEFPKEGPSILRIQQVVRGDSAAYFCASSPYPGETQYFGPGTRLLVL.

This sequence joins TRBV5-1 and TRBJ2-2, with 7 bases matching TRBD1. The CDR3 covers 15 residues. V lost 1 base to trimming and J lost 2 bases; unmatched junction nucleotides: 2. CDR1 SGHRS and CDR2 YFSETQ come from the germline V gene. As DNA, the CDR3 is TGCGCCAGCAGCTTGCCAGGGGGAAACACCGGGGAGCTGTTTTTT. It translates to CASSLPGGNTGELFF.

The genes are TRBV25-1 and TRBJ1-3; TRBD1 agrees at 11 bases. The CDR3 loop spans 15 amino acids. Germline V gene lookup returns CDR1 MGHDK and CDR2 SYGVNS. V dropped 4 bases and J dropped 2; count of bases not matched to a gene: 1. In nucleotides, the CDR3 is TGTGCCAGCAGTGGGACAGGGGGCGCTGGAAACACCATATATTTT. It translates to CASSGTGGAGNTIYF.

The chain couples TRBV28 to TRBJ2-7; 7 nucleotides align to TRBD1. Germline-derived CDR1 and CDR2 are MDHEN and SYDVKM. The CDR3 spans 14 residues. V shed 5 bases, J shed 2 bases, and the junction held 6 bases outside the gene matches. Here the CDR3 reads CASSRPGGTYEQYF. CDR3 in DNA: TGTGCCAGCAGTCGTCCAGGGGGAACCTACGAGCAGTACTTC.